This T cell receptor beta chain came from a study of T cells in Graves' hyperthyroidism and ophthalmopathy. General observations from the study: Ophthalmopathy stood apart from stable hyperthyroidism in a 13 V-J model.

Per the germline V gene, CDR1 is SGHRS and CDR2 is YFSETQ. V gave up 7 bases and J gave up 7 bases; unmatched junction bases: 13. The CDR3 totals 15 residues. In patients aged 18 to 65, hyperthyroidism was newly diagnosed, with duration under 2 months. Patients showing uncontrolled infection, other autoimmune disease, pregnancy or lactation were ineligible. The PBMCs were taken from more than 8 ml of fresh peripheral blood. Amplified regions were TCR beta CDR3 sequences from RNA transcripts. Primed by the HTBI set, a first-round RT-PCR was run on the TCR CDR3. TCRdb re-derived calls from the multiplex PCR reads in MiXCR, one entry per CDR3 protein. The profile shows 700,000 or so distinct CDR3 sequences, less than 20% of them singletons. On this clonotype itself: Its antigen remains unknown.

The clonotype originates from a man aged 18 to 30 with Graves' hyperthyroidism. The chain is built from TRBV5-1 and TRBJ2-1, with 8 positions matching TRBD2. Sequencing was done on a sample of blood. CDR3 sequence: CASHRQAGAGNEQFF. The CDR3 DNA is TGCGCCAGCCATAGGCAAGCGGGAGCGGGTAATGAGCAGTTCTTC.